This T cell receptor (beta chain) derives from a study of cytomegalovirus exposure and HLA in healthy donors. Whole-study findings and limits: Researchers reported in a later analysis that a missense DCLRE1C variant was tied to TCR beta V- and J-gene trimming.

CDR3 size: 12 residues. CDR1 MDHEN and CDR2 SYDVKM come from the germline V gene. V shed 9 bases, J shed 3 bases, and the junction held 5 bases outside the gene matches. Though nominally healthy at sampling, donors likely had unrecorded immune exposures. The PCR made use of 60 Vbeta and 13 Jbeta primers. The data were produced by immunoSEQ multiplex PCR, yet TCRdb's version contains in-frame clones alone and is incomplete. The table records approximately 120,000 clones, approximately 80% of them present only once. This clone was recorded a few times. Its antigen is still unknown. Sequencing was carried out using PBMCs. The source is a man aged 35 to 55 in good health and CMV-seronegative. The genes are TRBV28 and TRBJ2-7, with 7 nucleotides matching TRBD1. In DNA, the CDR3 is TGTGCCAGTAGACAGGGCGACTACGAGCAGTACTTC. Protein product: CASRQGDYEQYF.